One T cell receptor beta chain is described in this entry. This clonotype is assessed as large (0.1 to 1%). Its antigen target is currently unknown. Base qualities are not at hand, and no much larger clone is one base apart. This specimen belongs to a study of tumor-infiltrating lymphocytes in oesophageal squamous cell carcinoma listed by TCRdb under 2016. Library generation was performed with PCR. The sequencer listed for this sample is Illumina HiSeq 2000. Through fastp at Q25 and MiXCR, TCRdb rebuilt clones from the public reads, retaining in-frame beta chains. Rows with one shared CDR3 protein collapse into an entry with the most common genes and DNA. For this sample the table gives about 10,000 distinct CDR3 sequences, of which under 75% were detected only once. 25% to 30% of the sample comes from the top ten. Sequencing was performed on esophageal tumor tissue. This clonotype was sampled from a female donor with esophageal squamous cell carcinoma.

CDR3 region: CASSLGQGGSKNIQYF. The nucleotides are TGTGCCAGCAGCTTAGGGCAGGGAGGGTCCAAAAACATTCAGTACTTC. The rearranged segments are TRBV7-9 and TRBJ2-4; TRBD2 aligns with 7 central bases. CDR1 SEHNR and CDR2 FQNEAQ were looked up in the germline V gene (reference sequence). V trim: 1 base; J trim: 2 bases; unmatched bases: 5. The CDR3 covers 16 residues, taking in both the cysteine and the phenylalanine. The sequence is cut down to CDR3 DNA, 48 bases in frame from base 1.